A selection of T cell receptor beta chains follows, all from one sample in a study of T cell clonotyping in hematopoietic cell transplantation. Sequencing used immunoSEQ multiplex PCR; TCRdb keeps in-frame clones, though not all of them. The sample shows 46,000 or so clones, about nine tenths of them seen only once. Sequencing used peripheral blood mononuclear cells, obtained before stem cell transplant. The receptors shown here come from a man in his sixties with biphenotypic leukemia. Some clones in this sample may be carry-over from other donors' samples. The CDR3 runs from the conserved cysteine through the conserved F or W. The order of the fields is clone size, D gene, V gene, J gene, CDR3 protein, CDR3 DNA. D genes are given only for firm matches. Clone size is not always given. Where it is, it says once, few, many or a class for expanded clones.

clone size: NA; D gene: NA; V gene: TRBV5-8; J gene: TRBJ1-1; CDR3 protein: CASSGVAEAFF; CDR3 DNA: TGTGCCAGCAGCGGGGTTGCAGAAGCTTTCTTT
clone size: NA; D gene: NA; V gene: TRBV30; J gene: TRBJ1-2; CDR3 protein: CAWSAVGVDSGPYGYTF; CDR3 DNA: TGTGCCTGGAGTGCCGTAGGGGTTGACAGCGGACCCTATGGCTACACCTTC
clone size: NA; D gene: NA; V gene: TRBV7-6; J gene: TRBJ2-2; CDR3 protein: CASSPTAQVSGELFF; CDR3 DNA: TGTGCCAGCAGTCCAACCGCACAAGTATCCGGGGAGCTGTTTTTT
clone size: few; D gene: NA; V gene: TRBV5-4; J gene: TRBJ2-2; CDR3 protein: CASSRGPPTGELFF; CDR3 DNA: TGTGCCAGCAGCCGAGGACCACCAACCGGGGAGCTGTTTTTT
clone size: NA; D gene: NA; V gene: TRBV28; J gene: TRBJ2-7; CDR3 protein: CASSRTAPYEQYF; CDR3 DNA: TGTGCCAGCAGTCGGACGGCCCCCTACGAGCAGTACTTC
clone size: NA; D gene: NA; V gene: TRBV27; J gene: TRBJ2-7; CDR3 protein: CASSPYSSSYEQYF; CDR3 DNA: TGTGCCAGCAGTCCTTACAGTTCCTCCTACGAGCAGTACTTC
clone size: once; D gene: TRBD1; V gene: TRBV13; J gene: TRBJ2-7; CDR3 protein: CASSTRTGGYYEQYF; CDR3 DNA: TGTGCCAGCAGCACTCGGACAGGGGGCTACTACGAGCAGTACTTC
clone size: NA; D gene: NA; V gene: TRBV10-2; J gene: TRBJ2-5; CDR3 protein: CASGPGTIDPFQETQYF; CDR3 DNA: TGCGCCAGCGGCCCCGGGACAATAGATCCCTTCCAAGAGACCCAGTACTTC
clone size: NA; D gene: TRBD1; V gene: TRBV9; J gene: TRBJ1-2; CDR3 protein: CASSFTGDSYTF; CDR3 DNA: TGTGCCAGCAGCTTCACAGGGGACAGCTACACCTTC
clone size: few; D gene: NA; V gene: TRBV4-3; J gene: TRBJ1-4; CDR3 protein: CASSQGQQNEKLFF; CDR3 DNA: TGCGCCAGCAGCCAAGGGCAGCAAAATGAAAAACTGTTTTTT
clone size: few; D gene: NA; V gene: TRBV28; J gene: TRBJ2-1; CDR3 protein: CASSLPLGEQFF; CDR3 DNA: TGTGCCAGCAGTTTACCCTTAGGTGAGCAGTTCTTC
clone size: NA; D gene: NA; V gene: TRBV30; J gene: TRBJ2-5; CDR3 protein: CAWSPGRGAQTQYF; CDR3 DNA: TGTGCCTGGAGCCCAGGACGGGGGGCGCAGACCCAGTACTTC
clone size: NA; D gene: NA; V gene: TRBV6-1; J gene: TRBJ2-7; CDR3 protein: CASTQGFYEQYF; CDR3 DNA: TGTGCCAGCACACAGGGTTTCTACGAGCAGTACTTC
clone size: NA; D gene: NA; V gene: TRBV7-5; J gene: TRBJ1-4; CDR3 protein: CARSLASGYPNEKLFF; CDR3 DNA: TGTGCCAGAAGCTTAGCGTCGGGGTACCCTAATGAAAAACTGTTTTTT
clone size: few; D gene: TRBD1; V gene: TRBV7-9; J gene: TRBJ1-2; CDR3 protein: CASSGPGQGSYGYTF; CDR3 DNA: TGTGCCAGCAGCGGACCCGGACAGGGATCCTATGGCTACACCTTC
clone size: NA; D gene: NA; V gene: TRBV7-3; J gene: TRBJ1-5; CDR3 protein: CASSPQKTLSSAQPQHF; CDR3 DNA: TGTGCCAGCAGCCCACAGAAGACGTTGTCCTCTGCTCAGCCCCAGCATTTT
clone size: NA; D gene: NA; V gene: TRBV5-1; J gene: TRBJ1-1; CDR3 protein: CASSLLGGESEAFF; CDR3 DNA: TGCGCCAGCAGCTTGCTAGGGGGTGAGTCTGAAGCTTTCTTT
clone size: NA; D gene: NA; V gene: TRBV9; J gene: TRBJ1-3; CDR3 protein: CASSVARAGNTIYF; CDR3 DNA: TGTGCCAGCAGCGTAGCTCGAGCTGGAAACACCATATATTTT
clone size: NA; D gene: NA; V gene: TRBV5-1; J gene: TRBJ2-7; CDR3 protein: CASSLGQYYEQYF; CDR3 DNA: TGCGCCAGCAGCTTGGGACAATACTACGAGCAGTACTTC